Listed below are T cell receptor beta chains from one sample, sequenced in a study of T cells in Graves' hyperthyroidism and ophthalmopathy. TCRdb ran MiXCR on the multiplex PCR reads and lists one entry per CDR3 protein. The sample gives about 400,000 distinct CDR3 sequences, approximately 15% of which show up once; over 7.5% is in the top ten. Input material: blood. All receptors derive from a woman under 30 with Graves' hyperthyroidism. Both conserved end residues are trimmed from each CDR3.

J,V,CDR3
TRBJ1-3,TRBV7-2,ASSSDEGGPGNTIY
TRBJ2-7,TRBV16,ASSPSVTGFYEQY
TRBJ2-1,TRBV12-3/TRBV12-4,ASRLAGAFGQF
TRBJ1-1,TRBV19,ASSIIGTDAF
TRBJ2-5,TRBV7-2,ASSLIPSGRAGETQY
TRBJ1-2,TRBV24-1,ATRDDRRGYT
TRBJ2-7,TRBV20-1,SARGPGANEQY
TRBJ1-1,TRBV2,ASSEAPDRNTEAF
TRBJ2-3,TRBV6-1,ASSEALLAGGESDTQY
TRBJ2-1,TRBV20-1,SASSYHNEQF
TRBJ2-1,TRBV7-2,ASSGGLAGLYNEQF
TRBJ2-7,TRBV12-3/TRBV12-4,ASSFGGVNEQY
TRBJ1-5,TRBV7-9,ASSLRGGQPQH
TRBJ2-4,TRBV2,ASSEEDRVPLIAKNIQY
TRBJ2-5,TRBV20-1,SARGRPGPSPETQY
TRBJ1-3,TRBV6-1,ASSGSLSSGNTIY
TRBJ2-7,TRBV5-1,ASSKTGQGVYGQY
TRBJ1-1,TRBV19,ASSKGQGGTEAF
TRBJ2-3,TRBV29-1,SVVTSGRASDTQY
TRBJ2-5,TRBV12-3/TRBV12-4,ASSHVAGGRETQY
TRBJ2-1,TRBV9,ASSATSGRVNEQF
TRBJ1-5,TRBV19,ASSPGQGARKPQH
TRBJ2-2,TRBV12-3/TRBV12-4,ASSVGTSLFGELF
TRBJ2-7,TRBV20-1,SASWDRLVFANEQY
TRBJ2-1,TRBV30,AWALTSGGGNEQF
TRBJ1-1,TRBV9,ASSVGDTEAF